This TCR beta chain was identified during a study of blood T cell repertoires in COVID-19. Overall study context: T cells, B-cell-depleted T cells, or PBMCs provided the cDNA or gDNA that served as material.

This CDR3 has 17 amino acids. Germline-derived CDR1 and CDR2 are SGHDT and YYEEEE. Trimming took off 3 bases at V and 4 bases at J, with 23 bases between the two ends. Generated by immunoSEQ multiplex PCR, the TCRdb table keeps only in-frame clones and is missing some. Of roughly 250,000 clones detected, 70% to 90% appear once; the ten largest clones hold approximately 2%. The sample comprised PBMCs or T cells enriched from blood (not recorded which). The chain employs TRBV5-6 and TRBJ2-7; D uncertain. The origin of this receptor is a woman aged 45 to 65 who had recovered from COVID-19. CDR3 residues: CASSSPDSPLRIYEQYF. The CDR3 DNA reads TGTGCCAGCAGCTCCCCAGACTCCCCTCTTCGGATATACGAGCAGTACTTC.